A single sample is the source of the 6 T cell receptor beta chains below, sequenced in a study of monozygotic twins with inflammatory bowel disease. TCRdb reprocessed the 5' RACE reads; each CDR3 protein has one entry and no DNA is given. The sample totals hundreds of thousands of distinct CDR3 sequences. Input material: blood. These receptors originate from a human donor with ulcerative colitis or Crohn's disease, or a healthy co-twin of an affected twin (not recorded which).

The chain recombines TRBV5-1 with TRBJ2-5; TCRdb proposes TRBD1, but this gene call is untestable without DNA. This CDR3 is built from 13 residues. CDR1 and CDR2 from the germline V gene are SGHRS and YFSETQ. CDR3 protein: CASRRGQQETQYF. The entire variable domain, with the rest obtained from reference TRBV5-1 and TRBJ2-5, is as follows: KAGVTQTPRYLIKTRGQQVTLSCSPISGHRSVSWYQQTPGQGLQFLFEYFSETQRNKGNFPGRFSGRQFSNSRSEMNVSTLELGDSALYLCASRRGQQETQYFGPGTRLLVL.

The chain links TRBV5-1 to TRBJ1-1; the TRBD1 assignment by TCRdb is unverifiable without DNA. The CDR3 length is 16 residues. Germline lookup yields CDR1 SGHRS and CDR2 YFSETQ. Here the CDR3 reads CASSLGGRGHGTEAFF.

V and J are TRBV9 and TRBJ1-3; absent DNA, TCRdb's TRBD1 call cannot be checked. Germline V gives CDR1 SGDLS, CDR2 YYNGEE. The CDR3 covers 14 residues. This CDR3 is CASSTTGSGNTIYF.

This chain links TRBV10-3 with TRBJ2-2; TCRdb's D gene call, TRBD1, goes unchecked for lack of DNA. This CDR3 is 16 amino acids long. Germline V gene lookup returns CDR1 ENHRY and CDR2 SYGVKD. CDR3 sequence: CAISESSGMSTGELFF.

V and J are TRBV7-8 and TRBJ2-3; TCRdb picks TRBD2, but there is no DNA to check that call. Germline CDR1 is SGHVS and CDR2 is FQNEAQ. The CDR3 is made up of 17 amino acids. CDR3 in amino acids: CASSRGRPKRSTDTQYF.

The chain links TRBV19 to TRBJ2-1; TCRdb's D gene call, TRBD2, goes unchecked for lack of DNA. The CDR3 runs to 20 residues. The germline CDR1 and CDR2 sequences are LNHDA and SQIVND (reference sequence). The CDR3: CASSMSTSGGRRFSYNEQFF.